This T cell receptor (beta chain) originates from a study of blood T cell repertoires in COVID-19. Study details: Samples of COVID-19 (acute and convalescent) were obtained from the United States, Italy and Spain.

The CDR3 runs 13 residues. After removal of 6 bases from V and 4 bases from J, the junction contained 3 bases not matched to a gene. Germline CDR1 and CDR2: SNHLY and FYNNEI. Study processing details: Amplifying reference gene primers gave estimates of nucleated cell counts. The table came from immunoSEQ multiplex PCR; TCRdb's copy has only in-frame clones and leaves some out. D and trimming were read from the DNA, whereas the V and J calls and clone size are those reported in that table. The table includes under 300,000 clones, roughly 80% detected once. Sequenced: peripheral blood. The chain couples TRBV2 to TRBJ1-2; 9 nucleotides match TRBD1. The receptor's source is a woman at least 80 years old with acute or convalescent COVID-19. CDR3 coding DNA: TGTGCCAGCAGAAGGGACAGGGCCTATGGCTACACCTTC. Translated, it gives CASRRDRAYGYTF.